This record covers a single T cell receptor beta chain. Given a much more abundant clone one base away, this may be a read error. TCRdb re-analysed the multiplex PCR reads in MiXCR, keeping a single row per CDR3 protein. This sample has about 140,000 distinct CDR3 sequences, with about a fifth found just once. The lymph nodes were axillary draining lymph nodes from breast cancer patients. The data are from a study of breast tumors, draining lymph nodes, adjacent tissues. CDR1 is LNHDA and CDR2 is SQIVND in the germline V gene (reference sequence). This CDR3 spans 14 amino acids. V trimming: 7 bases; J trimming: 6 bases; junction bases outside the gene matches: 7.

The chain couples TRBV19 to TRBJ2-1; 9 bases line up with TRBD2. The sample taken for sequencing was axillary lymph node tissue. The sequence was collected from a female donor with breast cancer. Some clones in this sample may be carry-over from other donors' samples. Here the CDR3 DNA reads TGTGCCAGTAATAACAGCGGGAGGATCAATGAGCAGTTCTTC. Protein: CASNNSGRINEQFF. The full variable domain, rest sourced from reference TRBV19 and TRBJ2-1, is DGGITQSPKYLFRKEGQNVTLSCEQNLNHDAMYWYRQDPGQGLRLIYYSQIVNDFQKGDIAEGYSVSREKKESFPLTVTSAQKNPTAFYLCASNNSGRINEQFFGPGTRLTVL.